Given below is one T cell receptor (beta chain) in context. The sample originates from a study of blood T cell repertoires in COVID-19. Study background: Acute-phase and convalescent COVID-19 samples originated in the United States, Italy and Spain. Sources were T cells, B-cell-depleted T cells, or PBMCs; the material itself was cDNA or gDNA.

Generated by immunoSEQ multiplex PCR, the TCRdb table keeps only in-frame clones and is missing some. The table shows 300,000 or so clones, with 65% to 90% occurring only once. Sequencing used PBMCs or T cells enriched from blood (not recorded which). The sequence derives from a middle-aged woman with acute COVID-19.

The CDR3 loop is CASSPRTGGATEAFF. Written as DNA, the CDR3 is TGTGCCAGCAGCCCCCGGACAGGGGGCGCTACTGAAGCTTTCTTT. The chain couples TRBV11-1 to TRBJ1-1; TRBD1 matches 11 bases. This CDR3 is built from 15 residues. Trimming cost V 5 bases and J 5 bases; bases outside gene matches: 7. CDR1 is SGHAT, CDR2 FQDESV, per germline (reference sequence).